This is a list of T cell receptor beta chains from one sample in a study of T cells in Graves' hyperthyroidism and ophthalmopathy. TCRdb recomputed calls from the multiplex PCR reads with MiXCR, one row per CDR3 protein. The repertoire holds under 350,000 distinct CDR3 sequences, with over 15% as singletons. Sequencing input: blood. These receptors came from a woman in her fifties or sixties with Graves' hyperthyroidism. Both conserved end residues are part of each CDR3. The D gene is left open where the match is weak.

J gene	D gene	V gene	CDR3 protein
TRBJ1-1	TRBD1	TRBV9	CASSVQTGPNTEAFF
TRBJ2-2	.	TRBV2	CASSGFYTGELFF
TRBJ2-5	TRBD2	TRBV20-1	CSARDYRGGSGRVTQYF
TRBJ1-4	.	TRBV4-1	CASSQSGGLINEKLFF
TRBJ2-2	.	TRBV19	CASSKIGMWTNTGELFF
TRBJ1-2	TRBD1	TRBV27	CASSPMDRGDYGYTF
TRBJ1-2	TRBD1	TRBV12-3/TRBV12-4	CASSLDRRHYGYTF
TRBJ2-5	.	TRBV3-1	CASTQGETQYF
TRBJ1-1	.	TRBV6-1	CASSEFGGREAFF
TRBJ2-5	TRBD2	TRBV7-9	CASSLGPGGETQYF
TRBJ1-2	.	TRBV9	CASSRASGEGYTF